These 15 T cell receptor beta chains share one sample of origin, sequenced in a study of blood T cells in healthy people across ages. A second PCR of 7 to 11 cycles used a sample-barcoded 5' primer and a J-beta primer mix. TCRdb used MiXCR to reprocess the 5' RACE reads, holding one entry per CDR3 protein. In the table there are 650,000 to 700,000 distinct CDR3 sequences, about 32% of which are singletons. Sequences were obtained from blood. The receptor set was obtained from a woman at least 80 years old in good health.

The CDR3 bases are TGTGCCAGCAGCGTCCTAGCGGGGGGGATCACAGATACGCAGTATTTT. It codes for CASSVLAGGITDTQYF. The gene calls are TRBV7-6 and TRBJ2-3; TRBD2 matches 12 bases. Germline V CDR1 and CDR2: SGHVS, FNYEAQ. V lost 5 bases, J lost 2 bases, and 5 bases stayed unmatched. The CDR3 loop spans 16 amino acids.

This rearrangement joins TRBV3-1 to TRBJ1-2; possible D gene TRBD1, 6 bases. Trimming cost V 5 bases and J 8 bases, with 18 bases left between them. CDR3 length: 14 amino acids. CDR1 LGHDT and CDR2 YNNKEL come from the germline V gene (reference sequence). The CDR3 DNA follows: TGTGCCAGCAGCTTCCAAAGGGGGGGCTCAGGCTACACCTTC. It specifies CASSFQRGGSGYTF.

V usage is TRBV25-1 and J usage is TRBJ2-7; 9 bases map to TRBD2. Trimming cost V 7 bases and J 6 bases; bases outside gene matches: 7. The CDR3 spans 13 residues. Germline V CDR1 and CDR2: MGHDK, SYGVNS. The DNA for the CDR3 is TGTGCCAGCATACCAGGGACTAGCTCCGAGCAGTACTTC. It codes for CASIPGTSSEQYF.

This clonotype was recorded many times. This sequence joins TRBV18 and TRBJ2-6; D unresolved. The germline V gene encodes CDR1 KGHSH and CDR2 LQKENI. The CDR3 extends over 16 amino acids. V shed 3 bases and J shed 0 bases, with 9 bases lying between them. Here the CDR3 reads CASSPGHSSGANVLTF. The DNA of the CDR3 is TGTGCCAGCTCACCGGGCCATAGCTCTGGGGCCAACGTCCTGACTTTC.

This chain links TRBV7-2 with TRBJ2-1; TRBD2 matches at 9 bases. CDR3 length: 15 residues. V trimming: 4 bases; J trimming: 6 bases; junction bases outside the gene matches: 7. The V gene's germline CDR1 is SGHTA and CDR2 FQGNSA. This CDR3 is CASSYTSGFFNEQFF. The CDR3 region has the DNA TGTGCCAGCAGCTATACTAGCGGGTTTTTCAATGAGCAGTTCTTC.

Comment on this clonotype: Being one base from a much bigger clone, this may be a read error. The chain recombines TRBV20-1 with TRBJ2-5; the D gene is possibly TRBD1 (5 bases). The germline CDR1 and CDR2 sequences are DFQATT and SNEGSKA (reference sequence). V dropped 0 bases and J dropped 11 bases, with 22 bases sitting between them. This CDR3 has 15 residues. CDR3 DNA sequence: TGCAGTGCTAGAGATCCTGACAGACCTTACAATGAGCAGTACTTC. Translation gives CSARDPDRPYNEQYF.

This clonotype appeared many times. One base away lies a much larger clone, so this may be a sequencing read error. The rearrangement links TRBV20-1 to TRBJ2-3; no reliable D call. This CDR3 has 11 residues. V was shortened by 5 bases and J by 0 bases, with 3 bases between the two germline ends. Germline-derived CDR1 and CDR2 are DFQATT and SNEGSKA (reference sequence). The CDR3 reads CSADSTDTQYF. The CDR3 DNA is TGCAGTGCTGATAGCACAGATACGCAGTATTTT.

This clonotype was detected a few times. The chain is built from TRBV19 and TRBJ2-5, with D possibly TRBD2 on 5 matching bases. Germline loops: CDR1 LNHDA, CDR2 SQIVND (reference sequence). Trimming stripped 0 bases from V and 7 bases from J, with 12 bases between. This CDR3 has 14 amino acids. CDR3 amino acids: CASSIDGLTRTQYF. In DNA, the CDR3 is TGTGCCAGTAGTATAGATGGACTTACAAGGACCCAGTACTTC.

The chain uses TRBV6-1 and TRBJ2-3; perhaps D is TRBD1 or TRBD2 (6 bases each). Trimming took 10 bases from V and 0 from J, leaving 14 bases between them. The germline CDR1 and CDR2 sequences are MNHNS and SASEGT. CDR3 length equals 14 residues. The CDR3 loop reads CANSQGTSTDTQYF. The CDR3 nucleotides read TGTGCCAACTCTCAGGGGACTAGCACAGATACGCAGTATTTT.

This clonotype was picked up a small number of times. Just one base apart from a much larger clone, this may be a read error. This chain uses TRBV7-9 with TRBJ1-2; TRBD1 is a possible D gene (6 bases). This CDR3 comprises 14 residues. Between the trimmed V and J ends, which lost 3 bases and 8 bases, there was a span of 16 bases. Germline V gene data show CDR1 as SEHNR and CDR2 as FQNEAQ (reference sequence). CDR3 sequence reads: CASSFTGSDFGYTF. The CDR3 DNA sequence: TGTGCCAGCAGCTTTACAGGGTCGGATTTCGGCTACACCTTC.

At least ten counts were recorded for this clonotype. J is TRBJ1-1 and V is TRBV20-1; 7 bases are a match to TRBD1. V shed 3 bases and J 0 bases; nucleotides not matched to a gene: 1. The CDR3 length is 13 residues. Germline CDR1 reads DFQATT; CDR2 reads SNEGSKA (reference sequence). The CDR3 loop is CSARGQMNTEAFF. Here the CDR3 DNA reads TGCAGTGCTAGGGGACAGATGAACACTGAAGCTTTCTTT.

The rearrangement links TRBV10-3 to TRBJ1-5, with no clear D. With 4 bases removed from V and 3 bases from J, the gap between germline ends came to 7 bases. The CDR3 length is 13 residues. Germline V gene sequence: CDR1 ENHRY, CDR2 SYGVKD. The CDR3 here is CAISGSANQPQHF. CDR3 in DNA: TGTGCCATCAGTGGAAGCGCCAATCAGCCCCAGCATTTT.

This chain joins TRBV29-1 and TRBJ2-7, with 9 bases matching TRBD1. Germline trimming cut 4 bases from V and 2 bases from J; bases unmatched to any gene: 6. The length of the CDR3 is 14 residues. Per germline, CDR1 SQVTM and CDR2 ANQGSEA. The chain's CDR3 is CSVGARTGAYEQYF. In DNA form, the CDR3 reads TGCAGCGTTGGCGCCCGGACAGGGGCCTACGAGCAGTACTTC.

This clonotype was observed many times. V gene TRBV7-2 combines with J gene TRBJ2-1; D is perhaps TRBD2 (6 bases). Germline lookup yields CDR1 SGHTA and CDR2 FQGNSA. V was cut by 4 bases and J by 0 bases, with 10 bases left in between. The CDR3 totals 15 residues. The DNA of the CDR3 is TGTGCCAGCAGCTACCGGGGGAACTCCTACAATGAGCAGTTCTTC. Amino acid sequence: CASSYRGNSYNEQFF.

This clonotype showed up just once. This chain uses TRBV2 with TRBJ2-5; D perhaps matches TRBD2 (5 bases). Trimming shortened V by 4 bases and J by 2 bases, and 8 bases separated the two germline ends. The germline CDR1 and CDR2 sequences are SNHLY and FYNNEI. The CDR3 is 13 amino acids. The CDR3 is CASSVERQETQYF. In nucleotides, the CDR3 is TGTGCCAGCAGTGTGGAGCGGCAAGAGACCCAGTACTTC.